The T cell receptor beta chain described here comes from a study of cytomegalovirus exposure and HLA in healthy donors. V lost 3 bases to trimming and J lost 0 bases; unmatched junction nucleotides: 7. This CDR3 is built from 17 residues. Germline lookup yields CDR1 KGHSH and CDR2 LQKENI. In the case of this clone: Its antigen is still unknown.

The study, taken as a whole, reports: As confirmed in vitro, a few CMV-associated chains were specific for CMV antigens.

It was with 60 Vbeta and 13 Jbeta primers that the PCR ran. Here immunoSEQ multiplex PCR was the method, and the copy in TCRdb shows in-frame clones only, minus some. Of roughly 190,000 clones in the sample, roughly 80% are singletons; the top ten hold about 1.6%. Specimen: PBMCs. This sequence was found in a woman younger than 35 in good health and CMV-seronegative. This chain joins TRBV18 and TRBJ1-4, with TRBD1 matching over 7 bases. DNA of the CDR3: TGTGCCAGCTCACCCCAACAGGGGCCTTCAACTAATGAAAAACTGTTTTTT. It is translated as CASSPQQGPSTNEKLFF.